Shown below are 5 T cell receptor beta chains from a single sample sequenced in a study of T cell responses to AZD1222 COVID-19 vaccine. Libraries were prepared by immunoSEQ multiplex PCR; TCRdb keeps only in-frame clonotypes and omits some of them. This sample yields some 200,000 clones, of which approximately 94% are seen a single time; over 0.95% belongs to the top ten. Source: peripheral blood, taken on day 0 of MenACWY control vaccination. The receptor set was obtained from an adult in good health.

V and J are TRBV19 and TRBJ1-2; 7 nucleotides agree with TRBD1. The CDR3 has 14 residues. Germline CDR1 and CDR2: LNHDA and SQIVND (reference sequence). The junction had 5 bases not matched to a gene; V was cut back by 2 bases and J by 5 bases. CDR3 in amino acids: CASSISGTVYGYTF. The CDR3 nucleotides are TGTGCCAGTAGTATAAGCGGGACAGTTTATGGCTACACCTTC.

This clone was detected once. The chain employs TRBV6-1 and TRBJ1-4; D gene uncertain. From germline, CDR1 is MNHNS and CDR2 SASEGT. Trimming cost V 4 bases and J 0 bases, with 12 bases left between them. There are 16 residues in the CDR3. CDR3 nucleotide sequence: TGTGCCAGCAGTGTTTTAGACCGCTCAACTAATGAAAAACTGTTTTTT. Its translation is CASSVLDRSTNEKLFF.

This sequence joins TRBV7-9 and TRBJ2-7; 7 positions match TRBD2. This CDR3 has 15 residues. With 3 bases clipped from V and 0 bases from J, the junction kept 5 bases outside the gene matches. Germline V CDR1 and CDR2: SEHNR, FQNEAQ (reference sequence). The CDR3 here is CASSFLGRGSYEQYF. CDR3 coding DNA: TGTGCCAGCAGCTTCTTGGGGAGGGGCTCCTACGAGCAGTACTTC.

The rearrangement uses TRBV5-1 and TRBJ2-3; unclear D gene. CDR3 length: 14 residues. Germline CDR1 is SGHRS and CDR2 is YFSETQ. Trimming stripped 2 bases from V and 0 bases from J, with 7 bases between. The CDR3 is CASSFYRSTDTQYF. The CDR3 DNA sequence: TGCGCCAGCAGCTTTTACCGAAGCACAGATACGCAGTATTTT. The full variable domain, in which reference TRBV5-1 and TRBJ2-3 provide the parts outside the CDR3, is KAGVTQTPRYLIKTRGQQVTLSCSPISGHRSVSWYQQTPGQGLQFLFEYFSETQRNKGNFPGRFSGRQFSNSRSEMNVSTLELGDSALYLCASSFYRSTDTQYFGPGTRLTVL.

The rearrangement uses TRBV6-5 and TRBJ2-1; D gene unclear. Germline CDR1 and CDR2: MNHEY and SVGAGI. This CDR3 has 12 residues. V shed 7 bases and J shed 10 bases, with 14 bases lying between them. The CDR3 nucleotides read TGTGCCAGCAAATTTATCGGGCTCGAGCAGTTCTTC. It yields the protein CASKFIGLEQFF.